This T cell receptor (beta chain) was retrieved from a study of cytomegalovirus exposure and HLA in healthy donors. Repertoires were generated with immunoSEQ multiplex PCR, while TCRdb's copy carries only in-frame clones and drops some. Here the sample spans about 250,000 clones, about 83% being singletons. General observations from the study: CMV antigen specificity was confirmed in vitro for a few CMV-associated chains.

This clone has just a few counts. Its matching antigen is unknown. The donors were members of the validation cohort comprising about 130 subjects, separate from the approximately 710-subject first cohort. Sequencing input: PBMCs. This receptor was obtained from a man aged 18 to 29 in good health and CMV-seronegative.

The CDR3 region is CASIFGQDYEQYF. CDR3 coding DNA: TGTGCCAGCATTTTTGGACAGGACTACGAGCAGTACTTC. This sequence joins TRBV6-7 and TRBJ2-7; 7 nucleotides match TRBD1. TRBV6-7 is an open reading frame whose function is uncertain. V trimming: 7 bases; J trimming: 3 bases; junction bases outside the gene matches: 6. The CDR3 length is 13 residues.